These 31 T cell receptor beta chains share one sample of origin, sequenced in a study of blood T cell repertoires in COVID-19. The table came from immunoSEQ multiplex PCR; TCRdb's copy has only in-frame clones and leaves some out. This sample yields roughly 86,000 clones, of which about four fifths are seen a single time; roughly 2.2% belongs to the top ten. Sequenced sample: peripheral blood. The receptors originated from a woman aged 70-85 years with acute or convalescent COVID-19.

This chain links TRBV28 with TRBJ1-2; tentatively, D is TRBD1 (5 bases). Germline assignment: CDR1 MDHEN and CDR2 SYDVKM. Trimming took off 7 bases at V and 8 bases at J, with 14 bases between the two ends. The CDR3 covers 12 residues. The CDR3 DNA reads as TGTGCCAGCACGACCCTGCGGGGGGGCTACACCTTC. Its protein product is CASTTLRGGYTF.

This rearrangement joins TRBV19 to TRBJ1-6, with D perhaps matching TRBD1 (6 bases). Germline V gene lookup returns CDR1 LNHDA and CDR2 SQIVND (reference sequence). The CDR3 spans 17 residues. Trimming took 3 bases from V and 7 from J, leaving 19 bases between them. CDR3 nucleotides: TGTGCCAGTAGTATGAGTCACGGGGGGCGGGGGAATTCACCCCTCCACTTT. Residues: CASSMSHGGRGNSPLHF. Supplemented by reference TRBV19 and TRBJ1-6, the full variable domain reads DGGITQSPKYLFRKEGQNVTLSCEQNLNHDAMYWYRQDPGQGLRLIYYSQIVNDFQKGDIAEGYSVSREKKESFPLTVTSAQKNPTAFYLCASSMSHGGRGNSPLHFGNGTRLTVT.

This chain joins TRBV28 and TRBJ1-3, with D possibly TRBD1 on 5 matching bases. The germline CDR1 and CDR2 sequences are MDHEN and SYDVKM. Trimming cost V 6 bases and J 0 bases, with 18 bases left between them. This CDR3 spans 17 amino acids. The chain's CDR3 is CASSRPGTSYSGNTIYF. CDR3 nucleotide sequence: TGTGCCAGCAGCCGTCCCGGGACTTCCTACTCTGGAAACACCATATATTTT.

The table lists this clone with a few counts. The chain employs TRBV27 and TRBJ2-7; possibly TRBD1 for D (6 bases). The germline V and J ends were trimmed by 6 bases and 1 base, with 10 bases remaining between them. The length of the CDR3 is 13 residues. Germline values: CDR1 MNHEY, CDR2 SMNVEV (reference sequence). This CDR3 reads CASRGAGSYEQYF. CDR3 coding DNA: TGTGCCAGCAGGGGGGCAGGTTCCTACGAGCAGTACTTC.

This clone was seen a single time. The chain is built from TRBV7-2 and TRBJ2-1, with D possibly TRBD2 on 6 matching bases. The CDR3 has 14 amino acids. V was clipped by 1 base and J by 3 bases, with 7 bases between them. Germline V lookup: CDR1 SGHTA, CDR2 FQGNSA. In nucleotides, the CDR3 is TGTGCCAGCAGCTTAGAGACTAGCTACAATGAGCAGTTCTTC. Translating gives CASSLETSYNEQFF.

The chain uses TRBV19 and TRBJ2-7, with 7 bases identical to TRBD1. Germline assignment: CDR1 LNHDA and CDR2 SQIVND (reference sequence). This CDR3 comprises 15 residues. V dropped 6 bases and J dropped 1; count of bases not matched to a gene: 9. The chain's CDR3 is CASSPGTGVSYEQYF. CDR3 DNA sequence: TGTGCCAGTAGCCCCGGCACAGGGGTTTCCTACGAGCAGTACTTC. Full variable domain (remainder filled in from reference TRBV19 and TRBJ2-7): DGGITQSPKYLFRKEGQNVTLSCEQNLNHDAMYWYRQDPGQGLRLIYYSQIVNDFQKGDIAEGYSVSREKKESFPLTVTSAQKNPTAFYLCASSPGTGVSYEQYFGPGTRLTVT.

This clone showed up just a few times. The chain has TRBV6-4 and TRBJ1-1; D is possibly TRBD1 (5 bases). Germline CDR1 is MRHNA and CDR2 is SNTAGT. This CDR3 spans 15 amino acids. V dropped 6 bases and J dropped 1 base, with 15 bases sitting between them. CDR3 loop: CASSPGTGGNTEAFF. The CDR3 DNA reads TGTGCCAGCAGCCCCGGGACGGGGGGGAACACTGAAGCTTTCTTT.

The chain is built from TRBV29-1 and TRBJ1-2; D is possibly TRBD1 (6 bases). CDR3 length: 12 residues. Germline loops: CDR1 SQVTM, CDR2 ANQGSEA. Trimming removed 7 bases at V and 2 bases at J, with 11 bases between. CDR3 sequence: CSAQDSNYGYTF. The CDR3 coding sequence is TGCAGCGCCCAGGACAGCAACTATGGCTACACCTTC.

The V call is TRBV28, the J call TRBJ1-2; tentative D call: TRBD1 (5 bases). The V end was cut by 2 bases, the J end by 3 bases, with 19 bases between. CDR3 size: 17 residues. Germline V CDR1 and CDR2: MDHEN, SYDVKM. CDR3 residues: CASSLGGSGGTDYGYTF. CDR3 coding DNA: TGTGCCAGCAGTTTAGGGGGATCGGGGGGAACAGACTATGGCTACACCTTC.

This chain links TRBV18 with TRBJ2-7; TRBD2 matches at 7 bases. J lost 4 bases, V lost 2 bases, and 2 bases had no gene match. Germline-derived CDR1 and CDR2 are KGHSH and LQKENI. CDR3 size: 13 residues. The CDR3 loop reads CASSPGRAYEQYF. CDR3 nucleotide sequence: TGTGCCAGCTCACCAGGGAGGGCTTACGAGCAGTACTTC.

V usage is TRBV19 and J usage is TRBJ2-7; TRBD1 matches at 8 bases. J was trimmed by 5 bases and V by 4 bases; bases with no gene match: 10. Germline V gene sequence: CDR1 LNHDA, CDR2 SQIVND (reference sequence). The CDR3 is 15 residues long. The CDR3 DNA is TGTGCCAGTAGTACGAGGAAGACAGGGGTTGACGAGCAGTACTTC. Its protein is CASSTRKTGVDEQYF.

The genes are TRBV6-5 and TRBJ2-7; 9 nucleotides align to TRBD1. V lost 6 bases to trimming and J lost 5 bases; unmatched junction nucleotides: 8. The germline V gene encodes CDR1 MNHEY and CDR2 SVGAGI. The CDR3 has 14 amino acids. CDR3 nucleotides: TGTGCCAGCAGCCCCGGGACAGGGATCCACGAGCAGTACTTC. Amino acids: CASSPGTGIHEQYF.

The CDR3 reads CASRGVYEQYF. CDR3 DNA sequence: TGTGCCAGCCGGGGTGTCTACGAGCAGTACTTC. The rearrangement links TRBV27 to TRBJ2-7; the D gene is possibly TRBD2 (5 bases). The length of the CDR3 is 11 residues. Germline V gives CDR1 MNHEY, CDR2 SMNVEV (reference sequence). V was cut by 8 bases and J by 3 bases, with 8 bases left in between.

The chain joins TRBV30 to TRBJ2-4, with D hard to call. Deletions cut 3 bases from V and 1 base from J, with 7 bases between. Germline loops: CDR1 GTSNPN, CDR2 SVGIG (reference sequence). The CDR3 sequence is 13 residues long. The CDR3 loop reads CAWSGYAKNIQYF. The CDR3 DNA is TGTGCCTGGAGCGGGTACGCCAAAAACATTCAGTACTTC. Together with reference TRBV30 and TRBJ2-4, the CDR3 gives the full variable domain: SQTIHQWPATLVQPVGSPLSLECTVEGTSNPNLYWYRQAAGRGLQLLFYSVGIGQISSEVPQNLSASRPQDRQFILSSKKLLLSDSGFYLCAWSGYAKNIQYFGAGTRLSVL.

The V and J genes are TRBV29-1 and TRBJ2-7, with 7 bases aligning to TRBD1. Germline loops: CDR1 SQVTM, CDR2 ANQGSEA. There are 14 residues in the CDR3. V was pared by 6 bases and J by 3 bases, with 11 bases of the junction left unmatched. The CDR3 DNA is TGCAGCGTGGTTCTCGAGACAGGGCGCTACGAGCAGTACTTC. Its translation: CSVVLETGRYEQYF.

This clone was picked up a small number of times. The CDR3 loop reads CASSLARGPQPQHF. In DNA form, the CDR3 reads TGTGCCAGCAGCTTGGCCAGGGGGCCTCAGCCCCAGCATTTT. This chain joins TRBV5-5 and TRBJ1-5, with 8 bases lining up with TRBD1. The CDR3 extends over 14 amino acids. Germline V gene data show CDR1 as SGHKS and CDR2 as YYEKEE (reference sequence). Trimming removed 0 bases from V and 6 bases from J; junction bases left unmatched: 2.

The chain is built from TRBV3-1 (or the pseudogene TRBV3-2) and TRBJ1-3; a possible D gene is TRBD1 (5 bases). The ends were cut back, 3 bases at V and 7 bases at J, with 16 bases in the middle. The length of the CDR3 is 15 residues. Germline CDR1 reads LGHDT; CDR2 reads YNNKEL (reference sequence). The CDR3 reads CASSHDGTSGNTIYF. The CDR3 region has the DNA TGTGCCAGCAGCCACGATGGGACTTCAGGTAACACCATATATTTT.

V is TRBV18 and J is TRBJ1-5; 7 bases map to TRBD1. CDR1 and CDR2 (germline): KGHSH, LQKENI. The CDR3 has 15 residues. The J segment lost 4 bases and the V segment lost 1 base, leaving 4 bases of the junction unmatched. CDR3 nucleotides: TGTGCCAGCTCACCACTGGGACAGCTTAATCAGCCCCAGCATTTT. This codes for CASSPLGQLNQPQHF.

This clone came up a few times. V and J are TRBV4-1 and TRBJ2-5; D possibly corresponds to TRBD2 (7 bases). V was shortened by 6 bases and J by 5 bases, with 19 bases between the two germline ends. The CDR3 runs 15 residues. CDR1 is MGHRA and CDR2 is YSYEKL in the germline V gene. The DNA of the CDR3 is TGCGCCAGCAGGGGGGGGCCCTTCGCTCAGGAGACCCAGTACTTC. Its protein is CASRGGPFAQETQYF.

This clone has a single count. Sequence at one end of the junction differs from germline and may be a read error. J is TRBJ1-1 and V is TRBV29-1; the match to TRBD1 covers 10 bases. The CDR3 is 12 amino acids. From germline, CDR1 is SQVTM and CDR2 ANQGSEA. CDR3 DNA: TGCAGCGAAGACAGGGGGCTTGATCGTTCCACATTT. Translated: CSEDRGLDRSTF.

This clone was observed a few times. This chain links TRBV12-5 with TRBJ1-4; D may be TRBD1 (5 bases). Trimming took off 0 bases at V and 6 bases at J, with 11 bases between the two ends. The CDR3 length is 15 residues. CDR1 and CDR2 from the germline V gene are LGHNT and FRNRAP. The CDR3 reads CASGLVAGMDEKLFF. DNA for the CDR3: TGTGCTAGTGGTTTGGTAGCAGGGATGGATGAAAAACTGTTTTTT.

This clone was recorded only once. The same CDR3 arises from other DNA sequences in this sample as well. The chain uses TRBV3-1 (or the pseudogene TRBV3-2) and TRBJ2-1; 8 nucleotides line up with TRBD1. J was trimmed by 10 bases and V by 6 bases; bases with no gene match: 5. The CDR3 contains 12 residues. CDR1 LGHDT and CDR2 YNNKEL come from the germline V gene (reference sequence). The CDR3 here is CASRDRDREQFF. DNA for the CDR3: TGTGCCAGCAGGGATAGGGACAGGGAGCAGTTCTTC.

The chain carries TRBV11-3 and TRBJ2-1; 9 nucleotides line up with TRBD1. Germline V CDR1 and CDR2: SGHNT, YENEEA. The CDR3 is made up of 15 amino acids. Losses at the gene ends were 5 bases for V and 8 bases for J; bases not matched to a gene: 10. The CDR3 loop reads CASSLRGQGAHEQFF. CDR3 nucleotides: TGTGCCAGCAGCCTGAGGGGACAGGGCGCCCATGAGCAGTTCTTC.

The chain uses TRBV7-3 and TRBJ2-7; possibly TRBD2 for D (6 bases). This CDR3 spans 14 amino acids. Germline lookup yields CDR1 SGHTA and CDR2 FQGTGA. V was pared by 5 bases and J by 2 bases, with 13 bases between. This chain's CDR3 is CASSPPGGAYEQYF. The DNA for the CDR3 is TGTGCCAGCAGCCCCCCCGGGGGAGCCTACGAGCAGTACTTC. The full variable domain, completed using reference TRBV7-3 and TRBJ2-7, is GAGVSQTPSNKVTEKGKYVELRCDPISGHTALYWYRQSLGQGPEFLIYFQGTGAADDSGLPNDRFFAVRPEGSVSTLKIQRTERGDSAVYLCASSPPGGAYEQYFGPGTRLTVT.

The rearrangement links TRBV7-3 to TRBJ2-3; 11 bases agree with TRBD2. V was pared by 8 bases and J by 5 bases, with 3 bases of the junction left unmatched. This CDR3 is built from 13 residues. Germline V lookup: CDR1 SGHTA, CDR2 FQGTGA. CDR3 in DNA: TGTGCCAGCTCCGGGACTAGCGGAGATACGCAGTATTTT. Amino acid sequence: CASSGTSGDTQYF.

This rearrangement joins TRBV19 to TRBJ1-3; TRBD1 matches 7 bases. Germline V CDR1 and CDR2: LNHDA, SQIVND (reference sequence). The CDR3 has 16 amino acids. V shed 5 bases, J shed 6 bases, and the junction held 13 bases outside the gene matches. Here the CDR3 reads CASSAGGQRLQNTIYF. The CDR3 DNA sequence: TGTGCCAGTAGTGCGGGGGGACAGAGACTACAAAACACCATATATTTT.

The chain carries TRBV6-5 and TRBJ1-4; TRBD1 matches at 9 bases. The CDR3 runs to 14 residues. Germline V lookup: CDR1 MNHEY, CDR2 SVGAGI. V gave up 6 bases and J gave up 5 bases; unmatched junction bases: 4. The chain's CDR3 is CASRAGTGNEKLFF. DNA for the CDR3: TGTGCCAGCAGAGCCGGGACAGGGAATGAAAAACTGTTTTTT.

This rearrangement joins TRBV5-1 to TRBJ1-6, with D perhaps TRBD1 (6 bases). The V end was cut by 8 bases, the J end by 4 bases, with 10 bases between. This CDR3 has 13 residues. Germline lookup yields CDR1 SGHRS and CDR2 YFSETQ. DNA for the CDR3: TGCGCCAGTACGACAGGTTATAATTCACCCCTCCACTTT. Encoded protein: CASTTGYNSPLHF.

This clone was detected once. The V and J genes are TRBV29-1 and TRBJ2-5; D is possibly TRBD1 (7 bases). The V gene's germline CDR1 is SQVTM and CDR2 ANQGSEA. V gave up 5 bases and J gave up 5 bases, with 15 bases separating them. CDR3 length: 13 amino acids. CDR3 sequence (DNA): TGCAGCGTTTGGACAGGAGGGGCGGAGACCCAGTACTTC. Amino acid sequence: CSVWTGGAETQYF.

The chain joins TRBV5-1 to TRBJ1-2; no clear D. With 2 bases removed from V and 7 bases from J, the gap between germline ends came to 12 bases. There are 13 residues in the CDR3. Germline CDR1 SGHRS, CDR2 YFSETQ. The CDR3 nucleotides read TGCGCCAGCAGCTTCGCTGGCTCCTTTGGCTACACCTTC. This gives the protein CASSFAGSFGYTF.

The V gene is TRBV5-1, the J gene TRBJ2-7; 12 bases align to TRBD2. V trimming: 4 bases; J trimming: 3 bases; junction bases outside the gene matches: 5. Per germline, CDR1 SGHRS and CDR2 YFSETQ. The CDR3 has 15 residues. This CDR3 reads CASSLRLAGDYEQYF. The CDR3 nucleotides read TGCGCCAGCAGCCTCCGACTAGCGGGGGACTACGAGCAGTACTTC. Complete variable domain (other parts from reference TRBV5-1 and TRBJ2-7): KAGVTQTPRYLIKTRGQQVTLSCSPISGHRSVSWYQQTPGQGLQFLFEYFSETQRNKGNFPGRFSGRQFSNSRSEMNVSTLELGDSALYLCASSLRLAGDYEQYFGPGTRLTVT.